Listed below are T cell receptor beta chains from one sample, sequenced in a study of control samples from healthy donors and cancer patients. The data were produced by immunoSEQ multiplex PCR, yet TCRdb's version contains in-frame clones alone and is incomplete. In the table there are just over 80,000 clones, under 90% of which are singletons. The source material was blood. These receptors came from a man between 50 and 59 years old in good health. Each CDR3 is given with its conserved first and last residue. A D gene is named only where the DNA matches it firmly. Size tells how often a clone was seen (once, few, many) or the class of an expanded clone, and some rows leave it out.

d_call	clone_size	v_call	j_call	cdr3_nt	cdr3_aa
.	once	TRBV2	TRBJ1-6	TGTGCCAGCAGTGAGCGACAGGCTAGGGACTCACCCCTCCACTTT	CASSERQARDSPLHF
.	.	TRBV15	TRBJ1-4	TGTGCCACCAGCAGCTATAATGAAAAACTGTTTTTT	CATSSYNEKLFF
.	.	TRBV24-1	TRBJ1-1	TGTGCCACCACATCGGGCATGAACACTGAAGCTTTCTTT	CATTSGMNTEAFF
.	.	TRBV7-9	TRBJ2-5	TGTGCCAGCAGCCCCATGGGACCAATACAAGAGACCCAGTACTTC	CASSPMGPIQETQYF
.	.	TRBV4-1	TRBJ2-7	TGCGCCAGCAGCCAAGATCCGGGGACCTACGAGCAGTACTTC	CASSQDPGTYEQYF
.	.	TRBV14	TRBJ1-6	TGTGCCAGCAGCCGGGGGGCAGTAGGTTCACCCCTCCACTTT	CASSRGAVGSPLHF
.	.	TRBV7-2	TRBJ2-6	TGTGCCAGCAGCGGAAGAACAAGGGGGTCTGGGGCCAACGTCCTGACTTTC	CASSGRTRGSGANVLTF
.	once	TRBV10-3	TRBJ1-4	TGTGCCATCAGTGTCGGGGGCCCTAATGAAAAACTGTTTTTT	CAISVGGPNEKLFF
TRBD1	.	TRBV24-1	TRBJ2-7	TGTGCCACCAGCACGGGGGACAGGGTGGCCGGCTACGAGCAGTACTTC	CATSTGDRVAGYEQYF
.	.	TRBV18	TRBJ1-3	TGTGCCAGCTATAAGGGGAACTCCGGAAACACCATATATTTT	CASYKGNSGNTIYF
.	few	TRBV6-5	TRBJ2-5	TGTGCCAGTAATGTCCAAGAGACCCAGTACTTC	CASNVQETQYF
.	once	TRBV10-3	TRBJ1-5	TGTGCCATCAGTGAGCAAACTGACGATCAGCCCCAGCATTTT	CAISEQTDDQPQHF
.	.	TRBV7-9	TRBJ1-2	TGTGCCAGCAGCTTAAGGGACCGGGTAGGCTACACCTTC	CASSLRDRVGYTF
TRBD1	once	TRBV9	TRBJ1-2	TGTGCCAGCAGCGGCGACAGGGCGTCGGTCTATGGCTACACCTTC	CASSGDRASVYGYTF
TRBD1	.	TRBV27	TRBJ1-1	TGTGCCAGCAATTTCGGACAGGGGGCAATGAACACTGAAGCTTTCTTT	CASNFGQGAMNTEAFF
.	.	TRBV9	TRBJ2-1	TGTGCCAGCAGCGTAGGAGGGGGTGAGCAGTTCTTC	CASSVGGGEQFF
.	.	TRBV19	TRBJ1-6	TGTGCCAGTAGTATCACGGGGAAGGATTCACCCCTCCACTTT	CASSITGKDSPLHF
.	once	TRBV5-1	TRBJ2-7	TGCGCCAGCAGCTTGGGCAGGCTCAACTGGGAGCAGTACTTC	CASSLGRLNWEQYF
.	.	TRBV7-8	TRBJ2-7	TGTGCCAGCAGCCCACCCGGCGGGCTACGCGAGCAGTACTTC	CASSPPGGLREQYF
.	.	TRBV30	TRBJ2-3	TGTGCCTGGAGTACTCTCCGATATGGCACAGATACGCAGTATTTT	CAWSTLRYGTDTQYF
.	.	TRBV3-1/TRBV3-2	TRBJ1-5	TGTGCCAGCAGCCCGACACGAGGGGGGAATCAGCCCCAGCATTTT	CASSPTRGGNQPQHF
.	.	TRBV6-6	TRBJ1-5	TGTGCCAGCAGCCAAGGACCACGCGAGCCCCAGCATTTT	CASSQGPREPQHF
.	.	TRBV19	TRBJ2-5	TGTGCCAGTAGTATCGAAGACGGGGTTAAGACCCAGTACTTC	CASSIEDGVKTQYF
TRBD1	.	TRBV10-3	TRBJ1-2	TGTGCCATCAGTGCGGGGACAGGGTCAAGGTACCATGGCTACACCTTC	CAISAGTGSRYHGYTF
.	few	TRBV14	TRBJ2-7	TGTGCCAGCAGCCAGGACAGTACGAAGTACTTC	CASSQDSTKYF
.	.	TRBV29-1	TRBJ1-5	TGCAGCATATCTAAAGGAGGGCCCGATCAGCCCCAGCATTTT	CSISKGGPDQPQHF
TRBD1	.	TRBV5-1	TRBJ1-1	TGCGCCAGCAGCTTGGGGGCGACAGGGGGGAGTCGGACTGAAGCTTTCTTT	CASSLGATGGSRTEAFF
.	.	TRBV4-2	TRBJ1-4	TGTGCCAGCAGCCAATGGGACGGTGCAACTAATGAAAAACTGTTTTTT	CASSQWDGATNEKLFF
.	once	TRBV9	TRBJ2-3	TGTGCCAGCAGCGTAGGGGGGGCGAGGGTGTCGGGTACGCAGTATTTT	CASSVGGARVSGTQYF
TRBD1	.	TRBV29-1	TRBJ2-5	TGCAGCGTTGAAGGTTACAGGGGGCAAGAGACCCAGTACTTC	CSVEGYRGQETQYF
.	.	TRBV30	TRBJ1-2	TGTGCCTGGAGTTCGGACAGCACTTACAGGGGCTACACCTTC	CAWSSDSTYRGYTF